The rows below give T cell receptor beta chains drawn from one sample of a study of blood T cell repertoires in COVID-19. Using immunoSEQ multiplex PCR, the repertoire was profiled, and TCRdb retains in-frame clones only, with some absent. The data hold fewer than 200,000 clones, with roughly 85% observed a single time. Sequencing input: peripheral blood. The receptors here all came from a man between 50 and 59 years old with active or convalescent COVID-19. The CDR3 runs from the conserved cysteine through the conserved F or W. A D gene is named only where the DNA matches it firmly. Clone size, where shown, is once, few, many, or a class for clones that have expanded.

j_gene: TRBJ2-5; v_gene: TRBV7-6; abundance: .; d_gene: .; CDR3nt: TGTGCCAGCAGCTTAGTCTCTCAAGAGACCCAGTACTTC; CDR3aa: CASSLVSQETQYF
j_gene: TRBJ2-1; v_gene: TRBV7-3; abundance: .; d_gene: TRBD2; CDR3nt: TGTGCCAGCAGCTTATTACTAGCGGGGGGGAATGAGCAGTTCTTC; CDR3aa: CASSLLLAGGNEQFF
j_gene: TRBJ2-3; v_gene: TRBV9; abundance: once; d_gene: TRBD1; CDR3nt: TGTGCCAGCAGCGTAGGGACAGGGGGCACAGATACGCAGTATTTT; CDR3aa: CASSVGTGGTDTQYF
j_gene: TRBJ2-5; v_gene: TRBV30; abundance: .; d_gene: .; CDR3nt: TGTGCCTGGGAGGCAGGGCGTAGAGAGACCCAGTACTTC; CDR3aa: CAWEAGRRETQYF
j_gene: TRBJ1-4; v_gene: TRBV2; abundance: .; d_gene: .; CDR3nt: TGTGCCAGCACACCCGTACAGGGACCAGCCTACCACGGGAAACTGTTTTTT; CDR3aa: CASTPVQGPAYHGKLFF
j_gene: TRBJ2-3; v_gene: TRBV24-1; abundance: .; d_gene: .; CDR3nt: TGTGCCACCAGTGATATGTCCAGGGACACAGATACGCAGTATTTT; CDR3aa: CATSDMSRDTDTQYF
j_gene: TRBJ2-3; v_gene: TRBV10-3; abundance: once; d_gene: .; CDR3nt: TGTGCCAGCGCCCACAGGGTAGATACGCAGTATTTT; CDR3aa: CASAHRVDTQYF
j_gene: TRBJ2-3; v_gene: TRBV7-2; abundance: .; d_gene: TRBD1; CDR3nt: TGTGCCAGCAGCTTACATTATTCAGGGGGCCGCACAGATACGCAGTATTTT; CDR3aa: CASSLHYSGGRTDTQYF
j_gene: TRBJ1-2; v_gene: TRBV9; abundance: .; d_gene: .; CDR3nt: TGTGCCAGCAGCGCGGCGGCTACTACTAACTATGGCTACACCTTC; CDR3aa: CASSAAATTNYGYTF
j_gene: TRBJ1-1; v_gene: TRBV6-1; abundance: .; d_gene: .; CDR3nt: TGTGCCAGCAGTGAAAATTTAGGGGCAGGGGAAGCTTTCTTT; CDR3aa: CASSENLGAGEAFF
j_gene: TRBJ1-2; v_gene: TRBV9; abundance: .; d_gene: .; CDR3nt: TGTGCCAGCAGCGTAGAGGGAACAGGGTCCCTCTATGGCTACACCTTC; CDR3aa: CASSVEGTGSLYGYTF
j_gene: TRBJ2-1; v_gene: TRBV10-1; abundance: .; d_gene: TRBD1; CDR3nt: TGCGCCAGCAGCAGGGACAGGGAAGGAGAGAAGTTCTTC; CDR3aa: CASSRDREGEKFF
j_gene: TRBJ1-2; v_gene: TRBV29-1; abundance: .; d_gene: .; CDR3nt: TGCAGCGTCGTGACGGGTTATGGCTACACCTTC; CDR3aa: CSVVTGYGYTF
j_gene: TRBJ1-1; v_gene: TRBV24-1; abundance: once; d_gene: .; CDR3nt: TGTGCCACCAGTGATTTTGGGAGGGGTGAAGCTTTCTTT; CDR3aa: CATSDFGRGEAFF
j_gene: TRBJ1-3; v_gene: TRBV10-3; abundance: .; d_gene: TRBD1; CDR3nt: TGTGCCATTTCCAGGGGGTCTGGAAACACCATATATTTT; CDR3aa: CAISRGSGNTIYF
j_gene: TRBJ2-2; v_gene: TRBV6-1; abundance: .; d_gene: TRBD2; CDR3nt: TGTGCCAGCAGTCAAGCGGGGGGGCCGACCGGGGAGCTGTTTTTT; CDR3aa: CASSQAGGPTGELFF
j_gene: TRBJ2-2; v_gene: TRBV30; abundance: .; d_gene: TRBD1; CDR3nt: TGTGCCTGGAGTCGCCCGACAGGGGCCGGGGAGCTGTTTTTT; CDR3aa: CAWSRPTGAGELFF
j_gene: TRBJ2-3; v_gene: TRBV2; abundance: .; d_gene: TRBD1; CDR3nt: TGTGCCACCTCGGGACAGATGAGCACAGATACGCAGTATTTT; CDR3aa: CATSGQMSTDTQYF
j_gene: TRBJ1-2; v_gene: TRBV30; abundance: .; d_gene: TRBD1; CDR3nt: TGTGCCTGGGGGACAGGATTATCCTATGGCTACACCTTC; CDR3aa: CAWGTGLSYGYTF
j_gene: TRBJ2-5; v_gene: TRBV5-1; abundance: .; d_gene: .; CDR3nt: TGCGCCAGCAGCTTGGGTCTAGCCGGTGAGACCCAGTACTTC; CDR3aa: CASSLGLAGETQYF
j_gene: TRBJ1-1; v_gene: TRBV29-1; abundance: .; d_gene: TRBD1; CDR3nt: TGCAGCGTACCGGGACAGAGCGAAGCTTTCTTT; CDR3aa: CSVPGQSEAFF
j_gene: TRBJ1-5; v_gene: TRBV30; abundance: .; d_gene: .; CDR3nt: TGTGCCTGGGCCCTTAGTACCCATCAGCCCCAGCATTTT; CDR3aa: CAWALSTHQPQHF
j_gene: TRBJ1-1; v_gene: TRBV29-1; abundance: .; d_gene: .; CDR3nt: TGCAGCGCCAGGGGCCCCGGGGACACTGAAGCTTTCTTT; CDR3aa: CSARGPGDTEAFF
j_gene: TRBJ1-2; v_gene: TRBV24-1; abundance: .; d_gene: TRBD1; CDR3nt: TGTGCCACCAGTGGGGTCCGGGACAGCGACTATGGCTACACCTTC; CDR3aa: CATSGVRDSDYGYTF
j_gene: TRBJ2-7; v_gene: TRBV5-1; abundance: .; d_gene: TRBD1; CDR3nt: TGCGCCAGCAGCCAGGGACAGGGATCGGACGAGCAGTACTTC; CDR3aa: CASSQGQGSDEQYF
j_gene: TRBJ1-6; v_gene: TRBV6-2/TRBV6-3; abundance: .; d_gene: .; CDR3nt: TGTGCCAGCAGCGAATACGGGCCACAGCGGTCACCCCTCCACTTT; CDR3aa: CASSEYGPQRSPLHF
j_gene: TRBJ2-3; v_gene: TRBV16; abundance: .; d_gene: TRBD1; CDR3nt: TGTGCCAGCAGCCAATCTGGGGCAGGGGGAACAGATACGCAGTATTTT; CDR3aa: CASSQSGAGGTDTQYF
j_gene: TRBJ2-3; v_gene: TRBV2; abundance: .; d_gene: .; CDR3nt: TGTGCCAGCAGTTTTGAGGGCCTTGGCACAGATACGCAGTATTTT; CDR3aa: CASSFEGLGTDTQYF
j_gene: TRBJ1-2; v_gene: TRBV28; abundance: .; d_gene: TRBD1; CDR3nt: TGTGCCAGCGGGCGACAGGGGCACTATGGCTACACCTTC; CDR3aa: CASGRQGHYGYTF
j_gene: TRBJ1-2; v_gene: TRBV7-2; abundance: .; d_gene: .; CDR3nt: TGTGCCAGCAGCTTAGTTGAGGGGGAGGGGAACTATGGCTACACCTTC; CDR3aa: CASSLVEGEGNYGYTF
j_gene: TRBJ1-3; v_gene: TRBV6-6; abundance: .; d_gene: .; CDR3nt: TGTGCCAGCAGTACCCGACGGGACACCATATATTTT; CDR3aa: CASSTRRDTIYF
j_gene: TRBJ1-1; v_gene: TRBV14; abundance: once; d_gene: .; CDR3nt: TGTGCCAGCAGCCAATTAACAGGGCTGGTAACTGAAGCTTTCTTT; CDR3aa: CASSQLTGLVTEAFF
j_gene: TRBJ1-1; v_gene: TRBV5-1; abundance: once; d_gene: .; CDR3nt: TGCGCCAGCAGCTTGGCCGGGGGATACACTGAAGCTTTCTTT; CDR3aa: CASSLAGGYTEAFF
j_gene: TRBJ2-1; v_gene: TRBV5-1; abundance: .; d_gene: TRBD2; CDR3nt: TGCGCCAGCAGCTTGGCTCTAGCGGGAGGGCGAAACAATGAGCAGTTCTTC; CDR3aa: CASSLALAGGRNNEQFF
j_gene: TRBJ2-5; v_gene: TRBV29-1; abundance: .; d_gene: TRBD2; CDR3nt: TGCAGCGTCCAACGATCTAGCGGGATAGAGACCCAGTACTTC; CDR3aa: CSVQRSSGIETQYF
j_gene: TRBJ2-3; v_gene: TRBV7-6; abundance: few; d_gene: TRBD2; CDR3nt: TGTGCCAGCAGCGCGAGCTCTAGCGGGAGTGGGGATACGCAGTATTTT; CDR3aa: CASSASSSGSGDTQYF
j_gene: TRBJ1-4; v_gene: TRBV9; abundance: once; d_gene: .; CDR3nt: TGTGCCAGCAGCCCCCGCGGGGGGCAGAGTAATGAAAAACTGTTTTTT; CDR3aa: CASSPRGGQSNEKLFF
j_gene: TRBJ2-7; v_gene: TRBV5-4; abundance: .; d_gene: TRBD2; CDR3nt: TGTGCCAGCAGCTTGGGAGCGGGGCGGGGAAGCTCCTACGAGCAGTACTTC; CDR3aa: CASSLGAGRGSSYEQYF
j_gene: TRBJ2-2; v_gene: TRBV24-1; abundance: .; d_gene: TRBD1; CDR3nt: TGTGCCACCAGCAGACAGGGATCCAACACCGGGGAGCTGTTTTTT; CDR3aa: CATSRQGSNTGELFF